The clone carrying this T cell receptor beta chain was detected once. In the source study's methods: Amplification with reference gene primers provided the estimates of nucleated cell counts. Method: immunoSEQ multiplex PCR; TCRdb's copy keeps in-frame clones and lacks some. V and J calls and clone size are copied from that table; D and trimming were computed from the DNA. Among roughly 320,000 clones listed, 85% to 95% were seen once. These data belong to a study of blood T cell repertoires in COVID-19. For the study at large: Samples taken during acute and convalescent COVID-19 were collected in the United States, Italy and Spain.

This CDR3 comprises 15 residues. The V end lost 1 base, the J end lost 0 bases, and 8 bases lay between the germline ends. Looked up from germline, CDR1 is SGDLS and CDR2 is YYNGEE. This clonotype originated in a woman aged 30 to 39 who had been exposed to COVID-19. The sequencing input was PBMCs or T cells enriched from blood (not recorded which). The chain recombines TRBV9 with TRBJ2-1, with D hard to call. CDR3 coding DNA: TGTGCCAGCAGCGTAAGCCCGCTCTCCTACAATGAGCAGTTCTTC. This translates into CASSVSPLSYNEQFF.